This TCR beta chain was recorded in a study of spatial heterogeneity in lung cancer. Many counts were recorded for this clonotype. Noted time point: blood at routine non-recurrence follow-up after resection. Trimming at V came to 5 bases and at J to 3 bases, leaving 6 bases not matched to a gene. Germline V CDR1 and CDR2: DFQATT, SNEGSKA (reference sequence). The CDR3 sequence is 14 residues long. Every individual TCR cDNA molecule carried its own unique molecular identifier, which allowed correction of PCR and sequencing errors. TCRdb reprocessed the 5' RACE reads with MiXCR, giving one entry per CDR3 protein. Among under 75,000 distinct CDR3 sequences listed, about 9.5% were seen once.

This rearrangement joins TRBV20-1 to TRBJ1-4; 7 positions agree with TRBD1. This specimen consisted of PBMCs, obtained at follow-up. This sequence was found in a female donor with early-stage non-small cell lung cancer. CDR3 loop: CSAERGRANEKLFF. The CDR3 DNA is TGCAGTGCTGAAAGGGGGCGGGCTAATGAAAAACTGTTTTTT.